The 16 T cell receptor beta chains listed next were all sequenced from one sample in a study of control samples from healthy donors and cancer patients. Repertoires were generated with immunoSEQ multiplex PCR, while TCRdb's copy carries only in-frame clones and drops some. The data hold just over 150,000 clones, with 94% observed a single time. Sequencing was done on a sample of blood. Receptor source: a middle-aged woman in good health.

The chain joins TRBV5-4 to TRBJ2-2, with TRBD2 matching 9 bases. This CDR3 contains 16 residues. Unmatched junction bases numbered 12, after V lost 8 bases and J lost 4 bases. Germline V CDR1 and CDR2: SGHNT, YYREEE (reference sequence). The CDR3 bases are TGTGCCAGTACAACGTTAGCGGGAGTTCGCACCGGGGAGCTGTTTTTT. This codes for CASTTLAGVRTGELFF.

The genes are TRBV6-2 or TRBV6-3 and TRBJ1-5, with D unresolved. The germline V gene has CDR1 MNHEY and CDR2 SVGEGT. The CDR3 spans 14 residues. Trimming pared 0 bases from V and 3 bases from J, leaving 6 bases between. CDR3 nucleotides: TGTGCCAGCAGTTACTCGAACTACAATCAGCCCCAGCATTTT. Its protein product is CASSYSNYNQPQHF.

This chain uses TRBV29-1 with TRBJ1-1; tentative D call: TRBD1 (6 bases). Between the trimmed V and J ends, which lost 3 bases and 4 bases, there was a span of 15 bases. This CDR3 has 14 residues. Germline CDR1 SQVTM, CDR2 ANQGSEA. Here the CDR3 reads CSVEGREGGTEAFF. The CDR3 nucleotides read TGCAGCGTTGAGGGGAGGGAAGGGGGCACTGAAGCTTTCTTT.

This rearrangement joins TRBV19 to TRBJ1-5; tentatively, D is TRBD1 (5 bases). Trimming stripped 7 bases from V and 5 bases from J, with 18 bases between. The CDR3 consists of 15 residues. Germline CDR1 LNHDA, CDR2 SQIVND (reference sequence). CDR3: CASTSGGRGDQPQHF. CDR3 nucleotide sequence: TGTGCCAGTACCTCCGGGGGTAGAGGGGATCAGCCCCAGCATTTT.

The chain combines TRBV7-2 with TRBJ1-2; no reliable D call. The CDR3 runs to 15 residues. Germline V gives CDR1 SGHTA, CDR2 FQGNSA. The V and J ends lost 1 base and 2 bases respectively, with 11 bases between them. CDR3 in amino acids: CASSLGRGGNYGYTF. The CDR3 region has the DNA TGTGCCAGCAGCTTAGGAAGAGGAGGAAACTATGGCTACACCTTC.

The chain joins TRBV5-1 to TRBJ1-1; 8 positions match TRBD1. Germline V CDR1 and CDR2: SGHRS, YFSETQ. The trim removed 3 bases at V and 2 bases at J, leaving 3 bases unmatched. This CDR3 contains 14 residues. CDR3 sequence reads: CASSYDRGNTEAFF. The CDR3 nucleotides are TGCGCCAGCAGCTACGACAGGGGAAACACTGAAGCTTTCTTT. Full variable domain (rest looked up from reference TRBV5-1 and TRBJ1-1): KAGVTQTPRYLIKTRGQQVTLSCSPISGHRSVSWYQQTPGQGLQFLFEYFSETQRNKGNFPGRFSGRQFSNSRSEMNVSTLELGDSALYLCASSYDRGNTEAFFGQGTRLTVV.

The V and J genes are TRBV5-1 and TRBJ1-4; 7 bases map to TRBD1. The CDR3 is made up of 15 amino acids. Germline CDR1 and CDR2: SGHRS and YFSETQ. With V trimmed by 7 bases and J by 4 bases, 10 bases remained unmatched. The DNA for the CDR3 is TGCGCCAGCCGAAGAGGACAGGCGAATAATGAAAAACTGTTTTTT. It is translated as CASRRGQANNEKLFF.

The chain joins TRBV9 to TRBJ2-7, with TRBD1 matching over 9 bases. Germline V gene sequence: CDR1 SGDLS, CDR2 YYNGEE. After removal of 3 bases from V and 6 bases from J, the junction contained 7 bases not matched to a gene. The CDR3 totals 14 residues. This CDR3 reads CASSDPDRGLEQYF. The CDR3 DNA is TGTGCCAGCAGCGACCCGGACAGGGGCCTCGAGCAGTACTTC.

V usage is TRBV27 and J usage is TRBJ1-1, with D tentatively TRBD1 (5 bases). Per the germline V gene, CDR1 is MNHEY and CDR2 is SMNVEV (reference sequence). The CDR3 is made up of 15 amino acids. The ends were cut back, 5 bases at V and 4 bases at J, with 17 bases in the middle. The CDR3 here is CASSLHDRKGTEAFF. The CDR3 bases are TGTGCCAGCAGTCTTCATGACAGAAAGGGCACTGAAGCTTTCTTT.

This chain joins TRBV11-1 and TRBJ1-6; TRBD1 agrees at 9 bases. There are 16 residues in the CDR3. Germline trimming cut 5 bases from V and 10 bases from J; bases unmatched to any gene: 12. Germline assignment: CDR1 SGHAT and CDR2 FQDESV (reference sequence). Here the CDR3 DNA reads TGTGCCAGCAGCCGATACCCGGGACAGGGACTCTCACCCCTCCACTTT. Its protein is CASSRYPGQGLSPLHF.

This chain joins TRBV6-6 and TRBJ1-5; 7 bases are a match to TRBD1. V trimming: 5 bases; J trimming: 1 base; junction bases outside the gene matches: 8. This CDR3 has 16 residues. Germline V gives CDR1 MNHNY, CDR2 SVGAGI (reference sequence). The CDR3 spells CASSPQGGISNQPQHF. The DNA of the CDR3 is TGTGCCAGCAGTCCCCAGGGGGGGATCAGCAATCAGCCCCAGCATTTT.

The count of this clone is one. The CDR3, as DNA: TGTGCCAGCAGCCAAGAGGGGACCTTGTGGGAGACCCAGTACTTC. Its protein product is CASSQEGTLWETQYF. J is TRBJ2-5 and V is TRBV3-1 (or the pseudogene TRBV3-2); either TRBD1 or TRBD2 may fit D (5 bases each). From germline, CDR1 is LGHDT and CDR2 YNNKEL (reference sequence). With 0 bases removed from V and 5 bases from J, the gap between germline ends came to 13 bases. This CDR3 comprises 15 residues.

V gene TRBV10-3 combines with J gene TRBJ1-1, with 7 bases aligning to TRBD1. There are 13 residues in the CDR3. Germline V gene lookup returns CDR1 ENHRY and CDR2 SYGVKD. J gave up 1 base and V 4 bases, and 0 bases lay outside the gene matches. CDR3 in amino acids: CAISGTGNTEAFF. DNA for the CDR3: TGTGCCATCAGTGGGACAGGGAACACTGAAGCTTTCTTT.

This clone showed up just once. CDR3 DNA sequence: TGTGCCAGCAGGCTACACGCGGGACAAGTATATGGCTACACCTTC. It specifies CASRLHAGQVYGYTF. This sequence joins TRBV6-5 and TRBJ1-2; D is possibly TRBD1 (6 bases). This CDR3 contains 15 residues. V was pared by 6 bases and J by 5 bases, with 19 bases between. Germline CDR1 and CDR2: MNHEY and SVGAGI.

This chain connects TRBV5-4 to TRBJ1-3; D is uncertain. Germline assignment: CDR1 SGHNT and CDR2 YYREEE (reference sequence). CDR3 length: 15 amino acids. Trimming removed 0 bases from V and 0 bases from J, with 7 bases in between. The CDR3 sequence is CASSLAGYSGNTIYF. The CDR3 coding sequence is TGTGCCAGCAGCTTGGCAGGCTACTCTGGAAACACCATATATTTT.

The J gene is TRBJ1-6, the V gene TRBV3-1 (or the pseudogene TRBV3-2); a possible D gene is TRBD1 (5 bases). The length of the CDR3 is 16 residues. Trimming shortened V by 4 bases and J by 0 bases, and 10 bases separated the two germline ends. Germline V lookup: CDR1 LGHDT, CDR2 YNNKEL (reference sequence). This chain's CDR3 is CASSPQASSYNSPLHF. The CDR3, as DNA: TGTGCCAGCAGCCCACAGGCTAGCTCCTATAATTCACCCCTCCACTTT.